Presented here are 12 T cell receptor beta chains from one specimen sequenced in a study of beta chain features in type 1 diabetes. Study-wide results and limits: TCRB CDR3s from Type 1 diabetes patients were moderately but significantly shorter in all four CD4+ subsets.

What was sequenced were expressed TCRB transcripts, since all of the isolated RNA had been reverse transcribed. The table came from immunoSEQ multiplex PCR; TCRdb's copy has only in-frame clones and leaves some out. This sample has about 340,000 clones; approximately 10% occur once, and the top ten carry over 0.95%. For these TCRs, the target antigens are not known. The specimen sequenced was central memory CD4+ T cells from blood. These receptors originate from a man aged 25 to 40 with type 1 diabetes.

V usage is TRBV28 and J usage is TRBJ1-4; D is undetermined. The length of the CDR3 is 13 residues. CDR1 is MDHEN, CDR2 SYDVKM, per germline. Trimming cost V 3 bases and J 6 bases, with 8 bases left between them. The CDR3 DNA is TGTGCCAGCAGTTTTAATATAGATGAAAAACTGTTTTTT. This gives the protein CASSFNIDEKLFF.

The table lists this clone with many counts. V usage is TRBV2 and J usage is TRBJ1-1; unclear D gene. In germline, CDR1 is SNHLY, CDR2 FYNNEI. This CDR3 is built from 15 residues. The V end lost 7 bases, the J end lost 2 bases, and 17 bases lay between the germline ends. In nucleotides, the CDR3 is TGTGCCAGCATCCAACAAAGGACTCCAAACACTGAAGCTTTCTTT. Its translation: CASIQQRTPNTEAFF.

The genes are TRBV4-3 and TRBJ2-5; D unclear. The CDR3 is 14 amino acids. Trimming cost V 2 bases and J 3 bases, with 10 bases left between them. Germline values: CDR1 LGHNA, CDR2 YSLEER. The CDR3 loop reads CASSQRWKEETQYF. CDR3 DNA: TGCGCCAGCAGCCAACGGTGGAAAGAAGAGACCCAGTACTTC.

V and J are TRBV5-4 and TRBJ2-7, with D tentatively TRBD1 or TRBD2 (5 bases each). Germline V lookup: CDR1 SGHNT, CDR2 YYREEE (reference sequence). This CDR3 has 13 amino acids. The V end lost 5 bases, the J end lost 7 bases, and 16 bases lay between the germline ends. For the CDR3, the DNA is TGTGCCAGCAGTTTAGGGACGGAGTTGGAGCAGTACTTC. Translated: CASSLGTELEQYF.

The V call is TRBV5-1, the J call TRBJ2-7, with a tentative D call TRBD2 (5 bases). Trimming removed 5 bases from V and 7 bases from J, with 13 bases in between. Germline V gene lookup returns CDR1 SGHRS and CDR2 YFSETQ. This CDR3 has 12 residues. CDR3 protein: CASSTREREQYF. In nucleotides, the CDR3 is TGCGCCAGCAGTACGAGGGAGAGGGAGCAGTACTTC. The full variable domain, in which reference TRBV5-1 and TRBJ2-7 provide the parts outside the CDR3, is KAGVTQTPRYLIKTRGQQVTLSCSPISGHRSVSWYQQTPGQGLQFLFEYFSETQRNKGNFPGRFSGRQFSNSRSEMNVSTLELGDSALYLCASSTREREQYFGPGTRLTVT.

This chain uses TRBV11-2 with TRBJ2-3; D may be TRBD2 (5 bases). The germline V gene encodes CDR1 SGHAT and CDR2 FQNNGV. V was cut by 2 bases and J by 5 bases, with 14 bases left in between. The CDR3 spans 15 residues. The CDR3 protein is CASSLIDLEGDTQYF. DNA of the CDR3: TGTGCCAGCAGCTTAATTGATCTAGAGGGAGATACGCAGTATTTT.

The CDR3 sequence is CASSLDLDYGYTF. CDR3 nucleotides: TGTGCCAGCAGCTTGGATCTTGACTATGGCTACACCTTC. This chain connects TRBV5-4 to TRBJ1-2; D unclear. This CDR3 has 13 amino acids. Germline CDR1 is SGHNT and CDR2 is YYREEE (reference sequence). Between the trimmed V and J ends, which lost 0 bases and 3 bases, there was a span of 6 bases.

A note on this clone: Other DNA sequences in this specimen translate into the identical CDR3. The chain uses TRBV6-5 and TRBJ1-2; no definite D call. This CDR3 region has 13 residues. The germline CDR1 and CDR2 sequences are MNHEY and SVGAGI. V lost 0 bases and J lost 3, with 5 bases in between. CDR3 bases: TGTGCCAGCAGTTACTCCGCCTACTATGGCTACACCTTC. This gives the protein CASSYSAYYGYTF.

This clone was observed a handful of times. The rearrangement links TRBV28 to TRBJ1-5; 8 nucleotides agree with TRBD1. Trimming removed 4 bases from V and 2 bases from J; junction bases left unmatched: 4. CDR1 and CDR2 from the germline V gene are MDHEN and SYDVKM. CDR3 length equals 15 residues. The CDR3 DNA sequence: TGTGCCAGCAGTTCTCCGGGACAGGGCAATCAGCCCCAGCATTTT. The encoded protein is CASSSPGQGNQPQHF.

This clone was counted only a few times. V gene TRBV6-5 combines with J gene TRBJ2-4, with D tentatively TRBD2 (5 bases). Germline CDR1 reads MNHEY; CDR2 reads SVGAGI. The CDR3 consists of 14 residues. The V gene lost 6 bases and the J gene lost 6 bases, with 15 bases spanning the gap. CDR3 bases: TGTGCCAGCAGCCCCCCGGGGTTTACAAACATTCAGTACTTC. It codes for CASSPPGFTNIQYF.

This chain connects TRBV9 to TRBJ1-3; D unresolved. This CDR3 has 13 amino acids. Trimming removed 4 bases at V and 8 bases at J, with 13 bases between. Per germline, CDR1 SGDLS and CDR2 YYNGEE. The CDR3 nucleotides read TGTGCCAGCAGCTACAGCCCCAAGGACACCATATATTTT. Its protein is CASSYSPKDTIYF.

V usage is TRBV6-5 and J usage is TRBJ2-5; no definite D call. The CDR3 is 12 residues long. V was clipped by 2 bases and J by 7 bases, with 8 bases between them. CDR1 and CDR2 (germline): MNHEY, SVGAGI. The CDR3 sequence is CASSYPTGTQYF. The CDR3 nucleotides read TGTGCCAGCAGTTACCCGACGGGGACCCAGTACTTC.